These T cell receptor beta chains were read from a single sample in a study of cytomegalovirus exposure and HLA in healthy donors. TCRdb's table, derived via immunoSEQ multiplex PCR, lists solely in-frame clones and lacks some. The table records fewer than 250,000 clones, just under 75% of them present only once. Sequencing input: PBMCs. The receptors stem from a woman in her 30s in good health and CMV-seropositive. CDR3s include the opening cysteine and the closing phenylalanine or tryptophan. The D gene is left open where the match is weak. Clone size is shown for a subset of rows, as once, few, many or a class of expanded clone.

DNA: TGTGCCACCAGCATTACGGGAGACACCGGGGAGCTGTTTTTT; CDR3: CATSITGDTGELFF; D: NA; size: NA; J: TRBJ2-2; V: TRBV15
DNA: TGTGCCAGCAGTTTACGTGGTAGCCAAGACGAGCAGTACTTC; CDR3: CASSLRGSQDEQYF; D: NA; size: NA; J: TRBJ2-7; V: TRBV28
DNA: TGCGCCAGCAGCTTGGGATGGGGGAGGGCCTACGAGCAGTACTTC; CDR3: CASSLGWGRAYEQYF; D: TRBD2; size: NA; J: TRBJ2-7; V: TRBV5-1
DNA: TGTGCCAGCAGTTCAGGCGGGACAGCAGGGGGGACCCAGTACTTC; CDR3: CASSSGGTAGGTQYF; D: NA; size: NA; J: TRBJ2-5; V: TRBV6-6
DNA: TGTGCCAGCCGGGGACACTTCTACGAGCAGTACTTC; CDR3: CASRGHFYEQYF; D: NA; size: few; J: TRBJ2-7; V: TRBV27
DNA: TGTGCCAGCAGTGAGAGTAGCTTTAGCACCGGGGAGCTGTTTTTT; CDR3: CASSESSFSTGELFF; D: NA; size: NA; J: TRBJ2-2; V: TRBV2
DNA: TGTGCCAGCAGTAGGGACATTGGTGAGCAGTACTTC; CDR3: CASSRDIGEQYF; D: NA; size: NA; J: TRBJ2-7; V: TRBV6-1
DNA: TGTGCCAGCAGTGCCGGGTCAGACTACGAGCAGTACTTC; CDR3: CASSAGSDYEQYF; D: NA; size: few; J: TRBJ2-7; V: TRBV27
DNA: TGTGCCAGCAGTTTAGGTAGGCAGGGGGATGAAAAACTGTTTTTT; CDR3: CASSLGRQGDEKLFF; D: TRBD1; size: NA; J: TRBJ1-4; V: TRBV27
DNA: TGCGCCAGCAGACCGGGACTAGCGGGGCCCTGGGGTGAGCAGTTCTTC; CDR3: CASRPGLAGPWGEQFF; D: TRBD2; size: NA; J: TRBJ2-1; V: TRBV4-1
DNA: TGCGCCAGCACGGCAGGGCCTAGGAACGAGCAGTACTTC; CDR3: CASTAGPRNEQYF; D: NA; size: NA; J: TRBJ2-7; V: TRBV10-1
DNA: TGTGCCAGCAGCCGGAGACCTGGCGCAGTCGGTGGAAACACCATATATTTT; CDR3: CASSRRPGAVGGNTIYF; D: NA; size: NA; J: TRBJ1-3; V: TRBV13
DNA: TGTGCCAGCAGCGCCCCAGGCGCGGGAGTTGAGACCCAGTACTTC; CDR3: CASSAPGAGVETQYF; D: TRBD2; size: NA; J: TRBJ2-5; V: TRBV7-9
DNA: TGCGCCAGCAGCCCCCTAGCGGGACTGTACGAGCAGTACTTC; CDR3: CASSPLAGLYEQYF; D: TRBD2; size: NA; J: TRBJ2-7; V: TRBV4-1
DNA: TGCAGCGCTATGACAGCCTCCTACGAGCAGTACTTC; CDR3: CSAMTASYEQYF; D: NA; size: NA; J: TRBJ2-7; V: TRBV29-1
DNA: TGTGCCAGTAGTATAGACGCGGGAGGCTCCTACGAGCAGTACTTC; CDR3: CASSIDAGGSYEQYF; D: TRBD2; size: few; J: TRBJ2-7; V: TRBV19
DNA: TGTGCCACCAGCAGATCAGGGGGGTTTGAAAAACTGTTTTTT; CDR3: CATSRSGGFEKLFF; D: TRBD1; size: NA; J: TRBJ1-4; V: TRBV15
DNA: TGCGCCAGCAGCTTGGCTGCTGGAAACACCATATATTTT; CDR3: CASSLAAGNTIYF; D: NA; size: NA; J: TRBJ1-3; V: TRBV5-1
DNA: TGTGCCAGTAGTACAGGGAGGGGTTCGGGATTAAACACTGAAGCTTTCTTT; CDR3: CASSTGRGSGLNTEAFF; D: NA; size: NA; J: TRBJ1-1; V: TRBV19
DNA: TGTGCCAGCAGTCCTGGACAGGGTGGGATCAATGAGCAGTTCTTC; CDR3: CASSPGQGGINEQFF; D: TRBD1; size: NA; J: TRBJ2-1; V: TRBV28
DNA: TGTGCCAGCAGCTTTCTTAGACAGGGGGCTACAGATACGCAGTATTTT; CDR3: CASSFLRQGATDTQYF; D: TRBD1; size: few; J: TRBJ2-3; V: TRBV7-9
DNA: TGTGCCAGCAATAATGGGCAGGGGAGCTATGGCTACACCTTC; CDR3: CASNNGQGSYGYTF; D: NA; size: NA; J: TRBJ1-2; V: TRBV7-6
DNA: TGTGCCAGCAGTACCCCCGACAGGGCATCATTAATTTCTAACTATGGCTACACCTTC; CDR3: CASSTPDRASLISNYGYTF; D: TRBD1; size: NA; J: TRBJ1-2; V: TRBV28
DNA: TGTGCCAGCAGCTCGGACCTAGCGGGCACCGGGGAGCTGTTTTTT; CDR3: CASSSDLAGTGELFF; D: TRBD2; size: NA; J: TRBJ2-2; V: TRBV7-6
DNA: TGCGCCAGCAGCTCGGTAGCGGGCGCCTACGAGCAGTACTTC; CDR3: CASSSVAGAYEQYF; D: TRBD2; size: NA; J: TRBJ2-7; V: TRBV5-1
DNA: TGCGCCAGCAATGACGCGGGGGACGAGCAGTACTTC; CDR3: CASNDAGDEQYF; D: TRBD2; size: NA; J: TRBJ2-7; V: TRBV5-1
DNA: TGTGCCAGCAGTTACGGCGGGATCGATCAGTTCTTC; CDR3: CASSYGGIDQFF; D: NA; size: NA; J: TRBJ2-1; V: TRBV6-5
DNA: TGTGCCAGCAGCTTAAATATGGCTAGCGGGAGGGACGAGCAGTACTTC; CDR3: CASSLNMASGRDEQYF; D: TRBD2; size: NA; J: TRBJ2-7; V: TRBV11-2
DNA: TGTGCCAGCAGTACCGGGACTTCCTACTCCTACAATGAGCAGTTCTTC; CDR3: CASSTGTSYSYNEQFF; D: NA; size: NA; J: TRBJ2-1; V: TRBV6-6
DNA: TGTGCCAGCAGTTACCGGGTTGATGGATATGAAAAACCGTTTTTT; CDR3: CASSYRVDGYEKPFF; D: NA; size: once; J: TRBJ1-4; V: TRBV6-6
DNA: TGTGCCAGCAGTTTAGGCAGGGAATACGAGCAGTACTTC; CDR3: CASSLGREYEQYF; D: NA; size: NA; J: TRBJ2-7; V: TRBV27
DNA: TGTGCCACCAGCGCGGGACTAGCGGGAGTTAATGAGCAGTTCTTC; CDR3: CATSAGLAGVNEQFF; D: TRBD2; size: NA; J: TRBJ2-1; V: TRBV15
DNA: TGTGCCAGCAGCCCTAGCGGGAGGGTCGGTGAGCAGTTCTTC; CDR3: CASSPSGRVGEQFF; D: TRBD2; size: NA; J: TRBJ2-1; V: TRBV7-8
DNA: TGTGCCAGTAGTATAGATACAGGGCCGAACACTGAAGCTTTCTTT; CDR3: CASSIDTGPNTEAFF; D: NA; size: NA; J: TRBJ1-1; V: TRBV19
DNA: TGTGCCAGCAGCTACACAGGGTTTCACGAGCAGTACTTC; CDR3: CASSYTGFHEQYF; D: NA; size: NA; J: TRBJ2-7; V: TRBV5-4
DNA: TGTGCCAGCAGCTGGGGCCAGGGTTTACCTTTCGGGGAGCTGTTTTTT; CDR3: CASSWGQGLPFGELFF; D: NA; size: NA; J: TRBJ2-2; V: TRBV7-2
DNA: TGCGCCAGCAGTAGTCGGGGTATGAACACTGAAGCTTTCTTT; CDR3: CASSSRGMNTEAFF; D: NA; size: NA; J: TRBJ1-1; V: TRBV10-1
DNA: TGTGCCAGCAGCTTATCCGGGAGTTGGCAAGAGACCCAGTACTTC; CDR3: CASSLSGSWQETQYF; D: NA; size: NA; J: TRBJ2-5; V: TRBV7-7